The 5 T cell receptor beta chains listed next were all sequenced from one sample in a study of tumor and adjacent non-tumor tissue in lung cancer. A modified ARM-PCR protocol with three rounds of nested PCR amplified TCRbeta. A single record per CDR3 protein comes from TCRdb applying MiXCR to the multiplex PCR reads. This sample carries over 85,000 distinct CDR3 sequences, around 82% of them seen once, and the ten largest clones take roughly 20%. The template was RNA from unsorted bulk tissue. The sample taken for sequencing was lung tumor tissue. The receptors derive from a man aged 65 to 79 with non-small cell lung cancer.

With respect to this clonotype: Given the absence of the conserved phenylalanine or tryptophan at the CDR3 end, a read error is likely. The CDR3 nucleotides are TGTGCCATCAGTGTCGGCATAAATACGCAGTATTTG. It encodes CAISVGINTQYL. The chain couples TRBV10-3 to TRBJ2-3; D is undetermined. Germline-derived CDR1 and CDR2 are ENHRY and SYGVKD. Trimming removed 4 bases at V and 7 bases at J, with 9 bases between. This CDR3 has 12 residues.

On this clonotype: Here the CDR3 omits its conserved ending phenylalanine or tryptophan, so a read error is the likely source. The chain employs TRBV20-1 and TRBJ2-1; 7 positions agree with TRBD1. The germline V gene has CDR1 DFQATT and CDR2 SNEGSKA (reference sequence). Trimming at V came to 2 bases and at J to 4 bases, leaving 5 bases not matched to a gene. The CDR3 extends over 14 amino acids. CDR3 bases: TGCAGTGCTAGAAAGACAGGGCCATACAATGAGCAGTTCTTA. Protein product: CSARKTGPYNEQFL.

Concerning this clonotype: The junction departs from the called germline gene at one end, perhaps through a read error. The chain has TRBV6-6 and TRBJ2-7, with a tentative D call TRBD1 (6 bases). Germline assignment: CDR1 MNHNY and CDR2 SVGAGI (reference sequence). The CDR3 has 14 residues. Here the CDR3 DNA reads TGTGTCAGCAACCCCGGACAGATGTACTACAAGCAGTACTTC. The encoded protein is CVSNPGQMYYKQYF.

This clonotype was counted ten times or more. J is TRBJ1-2 and V is TRBV6-5; 9 nucleotides align to TRBD1. Germline V CDR1 and CDR2: MNHEY, SVGAGI. The V gene end was trimmed by 8 bases and the J gene end by 4 bases; junction bases not matched to a gene: 8. CDR3 size: 14 residues. The CDR3 DNA follows: TGTGCCAGCGGGAGGACAGGGGAGCGCTATGGCTACACCTTC. Translation: CASGRTGERYGYTF.

Details on this clonotype: A read error may account for a junction end that differs from germline. Here the CDR3 DNA reads TGCACCAGCAGTGAGGGGGGGGACACCGAAGCTTTCTTT. Its protein is CTSSEGGDTEAFF. The rearrangement uses TRBV10-2 and TRBJ1-1, with D possibly matching TRBD1 (6 bases). The CDR3 runs to 13 residues. The germline V gene encodes CDR1 WSHSY and CDR2 SAAADI.